This record concerns one T cell receptor beta chain sequence. The sample comes from a study of cytomegalovirus exposure and HLA in healthy donors. The CDR3 runs to 15 residues. CDR1 is MGHRA and CDR2 is YSYEKL in the germline V gene. V lost 3 bases and J 4 bases, leaving 10 bases between the germline ends. Primers for the PCR totalled 60 Vbeta and 13 Jbeta. Profiling relied on immunoSEQ multiplex PCR, and the TCRdb table lists in-frame clones only, not all of them. The sample lists roughly 190,000 clones, around 78% occurring once. Input material: PBMCs. This receptor was taken from a woman aged 25 to 45 in good health and CMV-seropositive. The chain combines TRBV4-1 with TRBJ1-6; no clear D. The CDR3 is CASSQETDYNSPLHF. CDR3 sequence (DNA): TGCGCCAGCAGCCAGGAGACGGATTATAATTCACCCCTCCACTTT.